This entry features one T cell receptor (beta chain) sequence. The data belong to a study of blood T cell repertoires in COVID-19. About the study: PBMCs, B-cell-depleted T cells, or T cells were the source of the cDNA or gDNA that made up the material.

Deletions cut 4 bases from V and 2 bases from J, with 11 bases between. CDR3 size: 14 residues. Germline V gene lookup returns CDR1 SGHRS and CDR2 YFSETQ. In the original analysis: Estimation of nucleated cell counts was performed using reference gene primer amplification. TCRdb's copy holds only in-frame clones and misses some; the assay was immunoSEQ multiplex PCR. V and J calls plus clone size are reproduced from that table; the DNA served to infer D and trimming. Of 100,000 to 150,000 clones detected, around 82% appear once; the ten largest clones hold approximately 13%. The clonotype comes from a woman in her 30s who had recovered from COVID-19. V gene TRBV5-1 combines with J gene TRBJ2-3; D is uncertain. The sample taken for sequencing was peripheral blood. The CDR3: CASSETNPTDTQYF. The CDR3 nucleotides are TGCGCCAGCAGCGAAACAAACCCCACAGATACGCAGTATTTT.